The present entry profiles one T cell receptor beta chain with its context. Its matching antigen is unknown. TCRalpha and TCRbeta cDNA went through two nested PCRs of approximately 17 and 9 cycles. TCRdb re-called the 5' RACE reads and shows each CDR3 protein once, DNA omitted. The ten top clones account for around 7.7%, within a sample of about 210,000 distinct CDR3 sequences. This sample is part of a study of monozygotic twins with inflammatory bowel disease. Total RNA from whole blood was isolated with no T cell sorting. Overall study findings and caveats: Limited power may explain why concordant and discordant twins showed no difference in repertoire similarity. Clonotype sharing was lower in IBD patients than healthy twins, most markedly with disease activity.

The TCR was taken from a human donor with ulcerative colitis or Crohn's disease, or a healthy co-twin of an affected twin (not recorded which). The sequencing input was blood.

CDR3: CASSLAGGGAVASPLHF. The chain is built from TRBV5-1 and TRBJ1-6; TCRdb indicates TRBD1, and absent DNA this call remains unverified. Looked up from germline, CDR1 is SGHRS and CDR2 is YFSETQ. CDR3 size: 17 residues. Looking up the rest from reference TRBV5-1 and TRBJ1-6 gives the full variable domain: KAGVTQTPRYLIKTRGQQVTLSCSPISGHRSVSWYQQTPGQGLQFLFEYFSETQRNKGNFPGRFSGRQFSNSRSEMNVSTLELGDSALYLCASSLAGGGAVASPLHFGNGTRLTVT.